The entry below describes one TCR beta chain. This sample was included in a study of blood T cell repertoires in COVID-19. Looking at the study overall: Collection of acute and convalescent COVID-19 samples took place in the United States, Italy and Spain.

Only in-frame clones appear in the TCRdb table, and some are missing; sequencing was by immunoSEQ multiplex PCR. The data contain 60,000 or so clones, 80% to 85% of them singletons. Trimming removed 4 bases from V and 5 bases from J; junction bases left unmatched: 8. Per the germline V gene, CDR1 is SGHRS and CDR2 is YFSETQ. The CDR3 loop spans 14 amino acids. The J gene is TRBJ2-7, the V gene TRBV5-1, with TRBD1 matching 8 bases. Specimen: peripheral blood. The TCR comes from a man younger than 45 with COVID-19, enrolled during active disease. Here the CDR3 reads CASSGTTGEDEQYF. The CDR3 region has the DNA TGCGCCAGCAGCGGAACGACAGGGGAGGACGAGCAGTACTTC.